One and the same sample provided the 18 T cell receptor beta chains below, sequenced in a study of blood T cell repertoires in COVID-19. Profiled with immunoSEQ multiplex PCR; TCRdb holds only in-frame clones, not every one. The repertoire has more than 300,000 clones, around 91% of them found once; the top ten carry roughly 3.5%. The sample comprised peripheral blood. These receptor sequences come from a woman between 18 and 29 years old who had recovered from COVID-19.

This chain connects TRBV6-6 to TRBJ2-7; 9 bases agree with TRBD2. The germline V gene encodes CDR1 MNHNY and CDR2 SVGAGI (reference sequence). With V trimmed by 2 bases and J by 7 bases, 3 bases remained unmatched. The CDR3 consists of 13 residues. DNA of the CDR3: TGTGCCAGCAGTTACGGTGCGGGAGGGGAGCAGTACGTC. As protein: CASSYGAGGEQYV.

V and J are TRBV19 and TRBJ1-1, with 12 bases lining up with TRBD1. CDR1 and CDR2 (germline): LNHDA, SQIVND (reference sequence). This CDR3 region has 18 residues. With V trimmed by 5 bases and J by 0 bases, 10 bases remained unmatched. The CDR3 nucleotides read TGTGCCAGTAGTTTCGACCGGGACAGGGGGCGGATGAACACTGAAGCTTTCTTT. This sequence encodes CASSFDRDRGRMNTEAFF. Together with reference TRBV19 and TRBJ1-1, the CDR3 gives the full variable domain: DGGITQSPKYLFRKEGQNVTLSCEQNLNHDAMYWYRQDPGQGLRLIYYSQIVNDFQKGDIAEGYSVSREKKESFPLTVTSAQKNPTAFYLCASSFDRDRGRMNTEAFFGQGTRLTVV.

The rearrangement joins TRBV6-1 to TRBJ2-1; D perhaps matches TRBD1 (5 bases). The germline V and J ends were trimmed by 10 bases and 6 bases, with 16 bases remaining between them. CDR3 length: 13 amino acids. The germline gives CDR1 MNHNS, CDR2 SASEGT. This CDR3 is CATTPPRGNEQFF. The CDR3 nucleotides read TGTGCCACGACTCCGCCTAGGGGCAATGAGCAGTTCTTC.

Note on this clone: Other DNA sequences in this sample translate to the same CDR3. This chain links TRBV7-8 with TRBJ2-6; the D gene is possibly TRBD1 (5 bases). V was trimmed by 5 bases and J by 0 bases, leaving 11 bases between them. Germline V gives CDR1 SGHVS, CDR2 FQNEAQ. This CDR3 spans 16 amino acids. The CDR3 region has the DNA TGTGCCAGCAGCCTTGGACAAGGCTCTGGGGCCAACGTCCTGACTTTC. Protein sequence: CASSLGQGSGANVLTF. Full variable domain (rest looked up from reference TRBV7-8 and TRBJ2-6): GAGVSQSPRYKVAKRGQDVALRCDPISGHVSLFWYQQALGQGPEFLTYFQNEAQLDKSGLPSDRFFAERPEGSVSTLKIQRTQQEDSAVYLCASSLGQGSGANVLTFGAGSRLTVL.

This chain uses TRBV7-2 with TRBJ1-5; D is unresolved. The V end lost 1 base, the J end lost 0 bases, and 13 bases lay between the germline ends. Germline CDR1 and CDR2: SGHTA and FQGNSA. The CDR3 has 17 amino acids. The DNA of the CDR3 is TGTGCCAGCAGCTTAGACAGTGTCTATTATAGCAATCAGCCCCAGCATTTT. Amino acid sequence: CASSLDSVYYSNQPQHF.

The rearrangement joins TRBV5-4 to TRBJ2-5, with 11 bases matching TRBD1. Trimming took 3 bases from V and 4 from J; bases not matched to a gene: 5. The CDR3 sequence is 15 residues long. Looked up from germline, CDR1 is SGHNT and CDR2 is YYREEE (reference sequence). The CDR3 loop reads CASSSGTGGSETQYF. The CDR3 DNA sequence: TGTGCCAGCAGCTCAGGGACAGGGGGTTCAGAGACCCAGTACTTC.

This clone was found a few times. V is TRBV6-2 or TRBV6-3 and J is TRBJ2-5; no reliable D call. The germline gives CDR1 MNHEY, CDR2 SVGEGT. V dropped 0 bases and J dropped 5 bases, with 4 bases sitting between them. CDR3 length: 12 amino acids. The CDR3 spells CASSYSLETQYF. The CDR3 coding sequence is TGTGCCAGCAGTTACTCACTCGAGACCCAGTACTTC.

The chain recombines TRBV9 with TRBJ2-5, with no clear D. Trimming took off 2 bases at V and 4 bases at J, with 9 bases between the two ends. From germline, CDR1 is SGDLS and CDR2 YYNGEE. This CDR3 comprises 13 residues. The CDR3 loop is CASSVYPGETQYF. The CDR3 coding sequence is TGTGCCAGCAGCGTCTATCCGGGAGAGACCCAGTACTTC.

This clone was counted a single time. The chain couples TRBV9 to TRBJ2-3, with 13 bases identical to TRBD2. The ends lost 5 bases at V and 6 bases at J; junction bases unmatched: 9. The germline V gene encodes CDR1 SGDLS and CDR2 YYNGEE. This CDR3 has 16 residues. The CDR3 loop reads CASSDPGTSGDDTQYF. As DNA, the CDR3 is TGTGCCAGCAGTGATCCCGGGACTAGCGGGGACGATACGCAGTATTTT. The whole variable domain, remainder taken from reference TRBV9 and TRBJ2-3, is DSGVTQTPKHLITATGQRVTLRCSPRSGDLSVYWYQQSLDQGLQFLIQYYNGEERAKGNILERFSAQQFPDLHSELNLSSLELGDSALYFCASSDPGTSGDDTQYFGPGTRLTVL.

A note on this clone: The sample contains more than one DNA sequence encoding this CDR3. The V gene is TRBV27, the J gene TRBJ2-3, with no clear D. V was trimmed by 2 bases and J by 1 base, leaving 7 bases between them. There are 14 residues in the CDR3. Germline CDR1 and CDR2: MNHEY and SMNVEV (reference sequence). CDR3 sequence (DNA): TGTGCCAGCAGTTTAAATCGGGGCACAGATACGCAGTATTTT. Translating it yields CASSLNRGTDTQYF.

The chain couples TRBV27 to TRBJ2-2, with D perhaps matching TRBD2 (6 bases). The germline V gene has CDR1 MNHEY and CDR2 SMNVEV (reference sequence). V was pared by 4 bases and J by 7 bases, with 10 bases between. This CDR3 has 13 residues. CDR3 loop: CASSSSGGGELFF. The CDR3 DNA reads TGTGCCAGCAGTTCCTCCGGGGGCGGGGAGCTGTTTTTT.

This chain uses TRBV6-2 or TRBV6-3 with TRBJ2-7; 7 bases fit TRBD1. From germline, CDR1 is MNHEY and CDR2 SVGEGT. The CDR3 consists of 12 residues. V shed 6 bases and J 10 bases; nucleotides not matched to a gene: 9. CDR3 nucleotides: TGTGCCAGCAGCTCCAGACAGGGACCCCAGTACGTC. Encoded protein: CASSSRQGPQYV.

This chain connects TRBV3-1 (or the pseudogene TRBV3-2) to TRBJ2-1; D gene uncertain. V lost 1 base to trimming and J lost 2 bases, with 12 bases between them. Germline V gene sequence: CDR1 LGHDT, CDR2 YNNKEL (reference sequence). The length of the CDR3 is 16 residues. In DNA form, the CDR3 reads TGTGCCAGCAGCCAAGTGTTCAGGATGACCTACAATGAGCAGTTCTTC. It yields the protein CASSQVFRMTYNEQFF.

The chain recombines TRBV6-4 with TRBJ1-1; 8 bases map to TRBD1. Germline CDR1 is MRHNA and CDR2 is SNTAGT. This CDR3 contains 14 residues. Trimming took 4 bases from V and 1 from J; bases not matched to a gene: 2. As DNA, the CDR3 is TGTGCCAGCAGTGCAGGGGGCGAGAACACTGAAGCTTTCTTT. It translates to CASSAGGENTEAFF.

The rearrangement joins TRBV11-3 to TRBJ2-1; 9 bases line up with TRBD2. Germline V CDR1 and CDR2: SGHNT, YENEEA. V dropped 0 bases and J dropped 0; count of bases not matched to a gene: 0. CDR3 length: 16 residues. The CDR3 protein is CASSLDSGGSYNEQFF. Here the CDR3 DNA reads TGTGCCAGCAGCTTAGATAGCGGGGGCTCCTACAATGAGCAGTTCTTC.

CDR3 protein: CASTQYLDIRYTDTQYF. In nucleotides, the CDR3 is TGCGCCAGCACCCAATACCTGGACATCCGCTACACAGATACGCAGTATTTT. The J gene is TRBJ2-3, the V gene TRBV23-1; D perhaps matches TRBD1 (5 bases). TRBV23-1 is given ORF status, its function remaining uncertain. V shed 7 bases and J shed 2 bases, with 22 bases lying between them. The CDR3 is 17 residues long.

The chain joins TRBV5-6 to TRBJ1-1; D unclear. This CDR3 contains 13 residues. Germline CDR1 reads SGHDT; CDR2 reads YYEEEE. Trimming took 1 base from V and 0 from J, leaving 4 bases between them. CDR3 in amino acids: CASSLPVNTEAFF. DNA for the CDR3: TGTGCCAGCAGCTTGCCAGTGAACACTGAAGCTTTCTTT.

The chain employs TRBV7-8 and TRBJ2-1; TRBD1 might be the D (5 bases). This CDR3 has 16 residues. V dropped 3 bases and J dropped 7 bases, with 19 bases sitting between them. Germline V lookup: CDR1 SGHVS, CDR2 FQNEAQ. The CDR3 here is CASSLITGDRRNEQFF. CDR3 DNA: TGTGCCAGCAGCTTGATTACAGGCGACCGCAGGAATGAGCAGTTCTTC.